These T cell receptor beta chains were read from a single sample in a study of blood T cell repertoires in COVID-19. Some clones are missing from TCRdb's copy, which holds only in-frame ones; the method was immunoSEQ multiplex PCR. Of 250,000 or so clones listed, roughly nine tenths are singletons. Sequencing was carried out using PBMCs or T cells enriched from blood (not recorded which). The receptors originated from a young woman who had recovered from COVID-19. Both conserved end residues are part of each CDR3. The order of the fields is V gene, clone size, CDR3 length, D gene, J gene, CDR3 DNA, CDR3 protein. D genes are given only for firm matches. Clone sizes are given selectively: once, few, many, or a class where the clone is expanded.

>TRBV4-1|NA|18|TRBD2|TRBJ2-4
TGCGCCAGCAGCCAAGGGCGGACTAGCGGGGGTGTTCGAAACATTCAGTACTTC
CASSQGRTSGGVRNIQYF
>TRBV10-2|NA|16|TRBD1|TRBJ2-1
TGCGCCAGCAGTGATATCGGGACAGGGGGCTGGAATGAGCAGTTCTTC
CASSDIGTGGWNEQFF
>TRBV27|NA|14|NA|TRBJ1-4
TGTGCCAGCAGTTTCTTGGGGCGTGATGAAAAACTGTTTTTT
CASSFLGRDEKLFF
>TRBV6-1|NA|13|NA|TRBJ1-2
TGTGCCAGCAGTGAAGGGACTCCCTATGGCTACACCTTC
CASSEGTPYGYTF
>TRBV10-3|NA|15|NA|TRBJ2-2
TGTGCCATCAGTGATTTCACCCTAAACACCGGGGAGCTGTTTTTT
CAISDFTLNTGELFF
>TRBV12-3/TRBV12-4|NA|13|NA|TRBJ1-5
TGTGCCACGTCTTCGGGGGGAGGTCAGCCCCAGCATTTT
CATSSGGGQPQHF
>TRBV7-2|NA|14|TRBD2|TRBJ2-7
TGTGCCAGCAGCCTCGAGCGGGGATCCTACGAGCAGTACTTC
CASSLERGSYEQYF
>TRBV27|NA|17|TRBD2|TRBJ2-2
TGTGCCAGCAGTCCCCAGACTAGCGGGGGCCGTGGCGGGGAGCTGTTTTTT
CASSPQTSGGRGGELFF
>TRBV10-3|NA|14|TRBD1|TRBJ1-5
TGTGCCATCAGTGAGGGACAGGCTGGGCAGCCCCAGCATTTT
CAISEGQAGQPQHF
>TRBV3-1/TRBV3-2|once|18|NA|TRBJ2-3
TGTGCCAGCAGCCAATTGGGAGTGGGGGGGCCATGTTCAGGTACGCAGTATTTT
CASSQLGVGGPCSGTQYF
>TRBV19|few|14|NA|TRBJ1-3
TGTGCCAGTAGTGTGACTCAACCTGGAAACACCATATATTTT
CASSVTQPGNTIYF
>TRBV3-1/TRBV3-2|NA|15|NA|TRBJ2-4
TGTGCCAGCAGCCTTCTTGGGGGGGCCAAAAACATTCAGTACTTC
CASSLLGGAKNIQYF
>TRBV30|NA|13|NA|TRBJ1-1
TGTGCCTGGAATCAGGGGAGAACGACTGAAGCTTTCTTT
CAWNQGRTTEAFF
>TRBV15|NA|16|TRBD2|TRBJ2-3
TGTGCCACCAGCAGAGTGGGCGGGGGGGGCACAGATACGCAGTATTTT
CATSRVGGGGTDTQYF
>TRBV11-2|few|13|NA|TRBJ1-5
TGTGCCAGCAGCTTCAGGGTTAATCAGCCCCAGCATTTT
CASSFRVNQPQHF
>TRBV7-8|NA|19|TRBD2|TRBJ2-2
TGTGCCAGCAGCTCCACCCCCCAGCGGGGGGGTCTGGGCACCGGGGAGCTGTTTTTT
CASSSTPQRGGLGTGELFF
>TRBV9|NA|13|NA|TRBJ1-1
TGTGCCAGCAGCGTAGCGGGGGACACTGAAGCTTTCTTT
CASSVAGDTEAFF
>TRBV30|NA|14|TRBD1|TRBJ2-6
TGTGCCTGGTCAGGGGGCTCTGGGGCCAACGTCCTGACTTTC
CAWSGGSGANVLTF
>TRBV19|few|20|NA|TRBJ1-5
TGTGCCAGTAGTATAGATCAATCCCTACCGGGAGCAAATAGCAATCAGCCCCAGCATTTT
CASSIDQSLPGANSNQPQHF
>TRBV6-5|once|15|NA|TRBJ1-2
TGTGCCAGCAGTTCCCAGACAGCCACTAACTATGGCTACACCTTC
CASSSQTATNYGYTF
>TRBV7-2|NA|14|NA|TRBJ1-1
TGTGCCAGCAGCTTCCCAGGGATGAACACTGAAGCTTTCTTT
CASSFPGMNTEAFF
>TRBV7-2|NA|16|TRBD1|TRBJ2-7
TGTGCCAGCAGCTTAGCCGTCGACAGGGCGTGGGACGAGCAGTACTTC
CASSLAVDRAWDEQYF
>TRBV7-2|once|13|NA|TRBJ1-4
TGTGCCAGCAGCCCCGTAGTAGATGAAAAACTGTTTTTT
CASSPVVDEKLFF
>TRBV28|NA|14|NA|TRBJ2-3
TGTGCCAGCAGTTTGGCTAGTTGGACAGATACGCAGTATTTT
CASSLASWTDTQYF
>TRBV5-1|once|14|TRBD1|TRBJ1-1
TGCGCCAGCAGCTCGGCAGGGGGGAACACTGAAGCTTTCTTT
CASSSAGGNTEAFF
>TRBV5-1|NA|16|NA|TRBJ2-5
TGCGCCAGCAGCTCAACGAGGACACTAACCCAAGAGACCCAGTACTTC
CASSSTRTLTQETQYF
>TRBV3-1/TRBV3-2|NA|15|NA|TRBJ2-7
TGTGCCAGCAGCCAAGGGGCAGGGTCCGGCTACGAGCAGTACTTC
CASSQGAGSGYEQYF
>TRBV7-8|NA|16|TRBD1|TRBJ1-2
TGTGCCAGCAGTTACGACGGACAGGGGACGGTTTATGGCTACACCTTC
CASSYDGQGTVYGYTF
>TRBV28|NA|14|NA|TRBJ2-7
TGTGCCAGCAGGTCGTGGGAGGAGACCTACGAGCAGTACTTC
CASRSWEETYEQYF
>TRBV11-2|NA|15|NA|TRBJ1-1
TGTGCCAGCAGCCGAAGCCTAGGGGATGACACTGAAGCTTTCTTT
CASSRSLGDDTEAFF
>TRBV6-6|once|15|TRBD1|TRBJ2-1
TGTGCCAGCAGACACCGGGACAGGGGTTACAATGAGCAGTTCTTC
CASRHRDRGYNEQFF
>TRBV5-1|NA|18|TRBD1|TRBJ2-2
TGCGCCAGCAGCTCGATCGGACAGGGTAGTGGTTTGGCCGGGGAGCTGTTTTTT
CASSSIGQGSGLAGELFF
>TRBV28|NA|14|NA|TRBJ1-4
TGTGCCAGCAGGTGGGGGGCAACTAATGAAAAACTGTTTTTT
CASRWGATNEKLFF
>TRBV14|NA|16|TRBD2|TRBJ2-2
TGTGCCAGCAGCTTAGGCGGGGGGCCCCACACCGGGGAGCTGTTTTTT
CASSLGGGPHTGELFF
>TRBV7-2|NA|15|NA|TRBJ2-2
TGTGCCAGCAGCTCCGGGACTTCTTTTTCCGGGGAGCTGTTTTTT
CASSSGTSFSGELFF
>TRBV5-1|few|14|TRBD2|TRBJ2-7
TGCGCCAGCAGCTTGAGCGGGGGGGCCTACGAGCAGTACTTC
CASSLSGGAYEQYF
>TRBV5-1|once|15|TRBD1|TRBJ1-2
TGCGCCAGCAGCTTGACAGTGGACAGGAGATATGGCTACACCTTC
CASSLTVDRRYGYTF
>TRBV10-3|NA|13|NA|TRBJ1-2
TGTGCCACACTTCCCCAGGGGATCTATGGCTACACCTTC
CATLPQGIYGYTF
>TRBV5-5|NA|16|TRBD2|TRBJ2-7
TGTGCCAGCAGCCCGGGACTAGCGGAGTGGGGTTACGAGCAGTACTTC
CASSPGLAEWGYEQYF
>TRBV19|NA|14|TRBD1|TRBJ2-2
TGTGCCAGTAGAAGTCAGGGGGTCACCGGGGAGCTGTTTTTT
CASRSQGVTGELFF
>TRBV9|NA|16|TRBD2|TRBJ2-3
TGTGCCAGCAGCGCTAGCGGGGGGGGTGGCACAGATACGCAGTATTTT
CASSASGGGGTDTQYF
>TRBV12-5|once|14|NA|TRBJ2-3
TGTGCTGTCTGTCCAGGGGACGGCACAGATACGCAGTATTTT
CAVCPGDGTDTQYF
>TRBV30|NA|12|TRBD1|TRBJ1-2
TGTGCCTGGATGGGACAGAAATATGGCTACACCTTC
CAWMGQKYGYTF
>TRBV5-1|NA|15|TRBD1|TRBJ1-1
TGCGCCAGCAGCTTGTGGACAGGTGAGAACACTGAAGCTTTCTTT
CASSLWTGENTEAFF